This T cell receptor (beta chain) stems from a study of blood T cell repertoires in COVID-19. V was shortened by 5 bases and J by 2 bases, with 15 bases between the two germline ends. CDR3 length: 15 amino acids. Per the germline V gene, CDR1 is LNHNV and CDR2 is YYDKDF (reference sequence). Using immunoSEQ multiplex PCR, the repertoire was profiled, and TCRdb retains in-frame clones only, with some absent. The sample shows about 130,000 clones, roughly three quarters of them seen only once. This sequence originates from a woman between 65 and 79 years old with acute or convalescent COVID-19. This rearrangement joins TRBV15 to TRBJ1-2; tentatively, D is TRBD1 (5 bases). Sequencing was performed on peripheral blood. CDR3 DNA sequence: TGTGCCACCAGCCGCGTTGGGACTGCGAACTATGGCTACACCTTC. It yields the protein CATSRVGTANYGYTF.